This entry describes one T cell receptor beta chain. Antigen unknown. With a J-beta primer mix and a sample-barcoded 5' primer, a second PCR ran roughly 7 to 11 cycles. Tags on each cDNA molecule came from a template-switch adaptor with 12 random nucleotides. Each CDR3 protein gets one entry after TCRdb re-called the 5' RACE reads with MiXCR. The table includes approximately 1,000,000 distinct CDR3 sequences, more than 40% detected once. Peripheral blood, ten milliliters per donor, was collected. This sample is part of a study of blood T cells in healthy people across ages. Study-wide findings and caveats: Roughly linearly, TCR beta diversity per million T cells fell as age increased.

This CDR3 comprises 17 residues. V trimming: 3 bases; J trimming: 0 bases; junction bases outside the gene matches: 10. Germline CDR1 reads SGHRS; CDR2 reads YFSETQ. The sequence came from a woman aged 60-75 years in good health. J is TRBJ2-7 and V is TRBV5-1; the match to TRBD2 covers 9 bases. The sequencing sample was made of blood. CDR3 sequence (DNA): TGCGCCAGCAGCTCGACTAGCGGCTCACGAAGCTCCTACGAGCAGTACTTC. It specifies CASSSTSGSRSSYEQYF.